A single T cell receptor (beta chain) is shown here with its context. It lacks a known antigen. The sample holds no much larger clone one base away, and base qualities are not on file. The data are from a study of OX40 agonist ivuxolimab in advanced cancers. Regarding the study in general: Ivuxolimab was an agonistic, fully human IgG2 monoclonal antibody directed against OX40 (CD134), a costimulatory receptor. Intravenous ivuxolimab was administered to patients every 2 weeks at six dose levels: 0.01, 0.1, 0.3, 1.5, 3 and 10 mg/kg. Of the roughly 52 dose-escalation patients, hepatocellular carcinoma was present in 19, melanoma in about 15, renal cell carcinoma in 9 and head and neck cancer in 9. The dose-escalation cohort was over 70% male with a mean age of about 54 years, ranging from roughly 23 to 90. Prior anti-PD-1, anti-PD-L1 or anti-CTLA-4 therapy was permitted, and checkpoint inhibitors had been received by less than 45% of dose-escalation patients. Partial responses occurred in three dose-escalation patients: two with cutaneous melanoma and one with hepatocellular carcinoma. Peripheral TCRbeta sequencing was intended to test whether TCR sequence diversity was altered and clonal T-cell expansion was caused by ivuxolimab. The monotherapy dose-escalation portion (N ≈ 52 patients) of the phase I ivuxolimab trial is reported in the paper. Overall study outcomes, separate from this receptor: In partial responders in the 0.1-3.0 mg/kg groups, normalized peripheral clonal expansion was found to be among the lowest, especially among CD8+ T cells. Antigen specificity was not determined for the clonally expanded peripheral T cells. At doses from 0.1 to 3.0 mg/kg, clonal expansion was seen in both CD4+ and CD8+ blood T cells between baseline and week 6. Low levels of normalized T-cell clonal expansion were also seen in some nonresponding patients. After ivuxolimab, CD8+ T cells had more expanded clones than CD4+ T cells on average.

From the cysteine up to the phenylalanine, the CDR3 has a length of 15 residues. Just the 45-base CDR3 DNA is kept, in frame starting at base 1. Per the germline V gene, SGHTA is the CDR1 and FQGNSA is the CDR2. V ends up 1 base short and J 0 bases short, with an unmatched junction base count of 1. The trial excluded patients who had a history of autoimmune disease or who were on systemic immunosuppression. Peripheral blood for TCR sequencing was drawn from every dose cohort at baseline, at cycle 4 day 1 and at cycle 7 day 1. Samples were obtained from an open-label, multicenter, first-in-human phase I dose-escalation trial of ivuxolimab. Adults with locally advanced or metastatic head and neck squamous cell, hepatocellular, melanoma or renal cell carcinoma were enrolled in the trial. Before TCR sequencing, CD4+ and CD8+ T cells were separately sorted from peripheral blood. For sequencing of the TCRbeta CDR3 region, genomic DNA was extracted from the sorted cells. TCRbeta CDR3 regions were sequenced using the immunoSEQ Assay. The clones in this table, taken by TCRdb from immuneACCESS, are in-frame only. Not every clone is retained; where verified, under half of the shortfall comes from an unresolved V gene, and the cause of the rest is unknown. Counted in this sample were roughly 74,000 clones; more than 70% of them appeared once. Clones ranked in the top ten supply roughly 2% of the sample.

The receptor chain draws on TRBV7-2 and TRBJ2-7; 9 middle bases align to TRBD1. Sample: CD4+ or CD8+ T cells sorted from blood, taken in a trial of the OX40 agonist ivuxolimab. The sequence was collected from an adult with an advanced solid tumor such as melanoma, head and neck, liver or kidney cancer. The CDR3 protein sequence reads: CASSLGGQGSYEQYF. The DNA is TGTGCCAGCAGCTTAGGGGGACAGGGCTCCTACGAGCAGTACTTC.